Reported below is one TCR beta chain. Antigen specificity is unknown. This specimen comes from a study of T-cell memory formation after mild COVID-19. Notes on the study in general: Contracting clones from day 15 to 85 showed balanced CD4/CD8; later expanders favored CD4+. CD4+ contracting clones were mainly CM and EM; CD8+ ones, EMRA.

TCRdb re-analysed the 5' RACE reads in MiXCR, keeping a single row per CDR3 protein. This table has approximately 340,000 distinct CDR3 sequences, approximately 12% appearing once. This TCR derives from a man between 18 and 35 years old who had mild COVID-19 (a few samples of this study predate the infection). Cell type and time point are not known. Sequencing was performed on PBMCs or a T cell subset sorted from them (not recorded which).

CDR3 residues: CSARGTSGGGNTIYF. The CDR3 DNA reads as TGCAGTGCTAGAGGGACCTCCGGGGGAGGAAACACCATATATTTT. The gene calls are TRBV20-1 and TRBJ1-3, with TRBD1 as a possible D gene (5 bases). This CDR3 has 15 amino acids. In germline, CDR1 is DFQATT, CDR2 SNEGSKA (reference sequence). V lost 1 base, J lost 4 bases, and 14 bases lay in between.